The TCR beta chain under discussion was sequenced for a study of T cell responses to AZD1222 COVID-19 vaccine. Findings and caveats of the study: Only 5 or 6 individuals given AZD1222 were seropositive at baseline. Repertoires in all cases were sampled only once the peak T cell response had passed. Increases in Spike-specific TCR breadth and depth were seen after two AZD1222 doses.

The assay was immunoSEQ multiplex PCR, and TCRdb's table has in-frame clones only and misses some. The data hold tens of thousands of clones, with 85% to 90% observed a single time. Germline lookup yields CDR1 SGHRS and CDR2 YFSETQ. CDR3 length: 15 residues. V lost 7 bases, J lost 7 bases, and 11 bases stayed unmatched. With regard to this clone: Its antigen is as yet unknown.

The rearrangement uses TRBV5-1 and TRBJ2-2; 9 nucleotides match TRBD1. The clonotype comes from an adult who received the AZD1222 COVID-19 vaccine. This material consisted of peripheral blood, taken 28 days after the second AZD1222 dose. CDR3 residues: CASALQGAGYGELFF. The CDR3 DNA reads TGCGCCAGCGCCCTACAGGGGGCAGGGTACGGGGAGCTGTTTTTT.